This T cell receptor (beta chain) was documented in a study of T-cell reconstitution after alpha-beta-depleted transplantation in children. Unique molecular identifiers were incorporated during preparation of the TCRbeta library. MiXCR, applied by TCRdb to the PCR reads, yields one record per CDR3 protein. The table records just under 550,000 distinct CDR3 sequences, 15% to 20% of them present only once. This clonotype was seen a handful of times. The germline V gene encodes CDR1 GTSNPN and CDR2 SVGIG (reference sequence). Trimming took 3 bases from V and 7 from J, leaving 16 bases between them. The CDR3 loop spans 13 amino acids.

This clonotype originated in a human donor who donated a stem cell graft to a child with acute lymphoblastic leukemia. The sample consisted of PBMCs from the stem cell graft donor, taken from the stem cell graft. The V call is TRBV30, the J call TRBJ2-7; D is perhaps TRBD2 (5 bases). The CDR3 DNA reads TGTGCCTGGAGAAGAGGAAGCCGAGGGGAGCAGTACTTC. This sequence encodes CAWRRGSRGEQYF.